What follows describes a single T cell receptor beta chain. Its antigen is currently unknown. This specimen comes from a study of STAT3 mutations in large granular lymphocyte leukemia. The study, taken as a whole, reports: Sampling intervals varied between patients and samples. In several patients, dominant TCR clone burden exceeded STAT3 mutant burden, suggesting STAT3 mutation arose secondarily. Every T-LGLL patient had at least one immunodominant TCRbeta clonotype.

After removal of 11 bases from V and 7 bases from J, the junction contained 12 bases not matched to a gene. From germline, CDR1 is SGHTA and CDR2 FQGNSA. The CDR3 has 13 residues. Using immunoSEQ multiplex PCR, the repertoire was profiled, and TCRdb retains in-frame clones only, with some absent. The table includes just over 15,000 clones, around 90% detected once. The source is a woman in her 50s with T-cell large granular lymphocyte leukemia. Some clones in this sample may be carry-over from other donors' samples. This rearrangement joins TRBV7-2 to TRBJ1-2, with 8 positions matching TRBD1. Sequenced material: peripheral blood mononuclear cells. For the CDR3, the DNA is TGTGCCTCCCGGACAGGGATTATGGGTGGCTACACCTTC. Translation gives CASRTGIMGGYTF.